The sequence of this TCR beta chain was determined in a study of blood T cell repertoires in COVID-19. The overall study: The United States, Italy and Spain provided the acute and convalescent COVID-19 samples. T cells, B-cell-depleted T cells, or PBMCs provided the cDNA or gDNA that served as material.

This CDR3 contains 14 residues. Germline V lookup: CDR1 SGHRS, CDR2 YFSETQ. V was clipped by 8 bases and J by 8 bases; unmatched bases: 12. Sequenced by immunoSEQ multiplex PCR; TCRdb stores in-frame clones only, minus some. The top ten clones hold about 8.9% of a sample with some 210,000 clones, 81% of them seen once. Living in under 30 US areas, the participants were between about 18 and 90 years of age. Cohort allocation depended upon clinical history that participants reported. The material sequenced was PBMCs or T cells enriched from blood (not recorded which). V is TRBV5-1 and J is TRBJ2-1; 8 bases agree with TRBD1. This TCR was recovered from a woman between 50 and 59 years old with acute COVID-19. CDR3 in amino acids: CASGPGGAYYEQFF. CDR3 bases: TGCGCCAGTGGGCCAGGGGGCGCTTACTATGAGCAGTTCTTC.